The next 29 T cell receptor beta chains were all read from a single sample in a study of cytomegalovirus exposure and HLA in healthy donors. The primer mix had 60 Vbeta and 13 Jbeta primers. Clones were sequenced by immunoSEQ multiplex PCR, and TCRdb holds only the in-frame ones, with some missing. The sample carries roughly 120,000 clones, 65% to 80% recorded once. The sequenced sample consisted of PBMCs. Receptors originate from a woman aged 40 to 50 in good health and CMV-seropositive.

This clone was seen once. The chain recombines TRBV7-6 with TRBJ1-5; the D gene is possibly TRBD1 (6 bases). CDR1 is SGHVS, CDR2 FNYEAQ, per germline. The ends were cut back, 2 bases at V and 4 bases at J, with 12 bases in the middle. This CDR3 region has 15 residues. Here the CDR3 DNA reads TGTGCCAGCAGCTTAAAGGGGGGGGAAAATCAGCCCCAGCATTTT. It specifies CASSLKGGENQPQHF.

In its sample, this clone was seen a few times. The chain recombines TRBV11-2 with TRBJ1-2; maybe TRBD1 (5 bases). CDR1 and CDR2 (germline): SGHAT, FQNNGV. The V end was cut by 3 bases, the J end by 4 bases, with 12 bases between. This CDR3 has 14 amino acids. The CDR3 here is CASSLVGRGYGYTF. Written as DNA, the CDR3 is TGTGCCAGCAGCTTGGTGGGGAGGGGCTATGGCTACACCTTC.

The genes are TRBV29-1 and TRBJ2-7, with D tentatively TRBD2 (6 bases). Trimming cost V 6 bases and J 0 bases, with 18 bases left between them. Germline loops: CDR1 SQVTM, CDR2 ANQGSEA. This CDR3 spans 15 amino acids. Written as DNA, the CDR3 is TGCAGCGTCCAAAAGAGCGGAGGGAGCTCCTACGAGCAGTACTTC. It encodes CSVQKSGGSSYEQYF.

This clone was detected a few times. This sequence joins TRBV4-1 and TRBJ2-3; 10 bases are a match to TRBD2. J gave up 5 bases and V 1 base, and 12 bases lay outside the gene matches. There are 18 residues in the CDR3. Germline V CDR1 and CDR2: MGHRA, YSYEKL. The CDR3 DNA is TGCGCCAGCAGCCAAGTGGGAACTAGCGGGACCCGAGGAGATACGCAGTATTTT. This codes for CASSQVGTSGTRGDTQYF.

The rearrangement uses TRBV27 and TRBJ1-5, with a tentative D call TRBD1 (5 bases). The V gene's germline CDR1 is MNHEY and CDR2 SMNVEV (reference sequence). The CDR3 contains 15 residues. V gave up 2 bases and J gave up 5 bases, with 13 bases separating them. CDR3 sequence reads: CASSLGGGRDQPQHF. The CDR3 DNA reads TGTGCCAGCAGTTTAGGGGGAGGTAGGGATCAGCCCCAGCATTTT.

The V call is TRBV6-5, the J call TRBJ2-7, with 8 bases identical to TRBD1. V lost 0 bases, J lost 0 bases, and 4 bases stayed unmatched. This CDR3 has 16 residues. The germline gives CDR1 MNHEY, CDR2 SVGAGI. CDR3 coding DNA: TGTGCCAGCAGTTACTCTCTAGGGACAGGCTCCTACGAGCAGTACTTC. Translation gives CASSYSLGTGSYEQYF.

This clone has a handful of counts. The chain joins TRBV2 to TRBJ2-2; 7 bases map to TRBD2. From germline, CDR1 is SNHLY and CDR2 FYNNEI. The V and J ends lost 3 bases and 4 bases, in that order; junction bases with no gene match: 5. The CDR3 is 15 residues long. The CDR3 here is CASSDGGESTGELFF. In nucleotides, the CDR3 is TGTGCCAGCAGTGATGGGGGGGAGAGCACCGGGGAGCTGTTTTTT.

On this clone itself: One junction end does not reproduce the germline sequence, and a read error may be involved. The V gene is TRBV5-6, the J gene TRBJ2-3; 12 bases map to TRBD2. Germline CDR1 reads SGHDT; CDR2 reads YYEEEE. CDR3 size: 15 residues. The CDR3: CASSPVRLAGDPQYF. The CDR3 nucleotides are TGTGCCAGCAGCCCGGTGAGACTAGCGGGAGATCCGCAGTATTTT.

This sequence joins TRBV6-6 and TRBJ2-4; D perhaps matches TRBD1 (5 bases). The germline CDR1 and CDR2 sequences are MNHNY and SVGAGI (reference sequence). V lost 4 bases and J lost 4, with 14 bases in between. The CDR3 extends over 15 amino acids. Written as DNA, the CDR3 is TGTGCCAGCAGTTCCCCCACAGGTGGTAAAAACATTCAGTACTTC. Translated, it gives CASSSPTGGKNIQYF.

In this sample, this clone turned up a few times. V and J are TRBV19 and TRBJ2-4, with 7 bases lining up with TRBD1. Germline CDR1 LNHDA, CDR2 SQIVND (reference sequence). V was pared by 8 bases and J by 6 bases, with 10 bases of the junction left unmatched. This CDR3 has 14 residues. This CDR3 is CASQDRVAPNIQYF. CDR3 in DNA: TGTGCCAGTCAAGACAGGGTCGCCCCAAACATTCAGTACTTC.

The chain is built from TRBV29-1 and TRBJ2-1; 10 nucleotides line up with TRBD2. CDR1 is SQVTM and CDR2 is ANQGSEA in the germline V gene. With 7 bases clipped from V and 6 bases from J, the junction kept 12 bases outside the gene matches. The CDR3 consists of 15 residues. The CDR3 DNA reads TGCAGCGGCAGAGTAAGCGGGAGGGCCGGCAATGAGCAGTTCTTC. Amino acid sequence: CSGRVSGRAGNEQFF.

This chain uses TRBV19 with TRBJ2-2, with 8 bases identical to TRBD1. Germline V gene lookup returns CDR1 LNHDA and CDR2 SQIVND (reference sequence). The CDR3 is 15 residues long. V was pared by 7 bases and J by 4 bases, with 8 bases of the junction left unmatched. The CDR3 region is CASTPADRATGELFF. The DNA of the CDR3 is TGTGCCAGTACCCCAGCGGACAGGGCCACCGGGGAGCTGTTTTTT.

The V gene is TRBV6-5, the J gene TRBJ2-2; D might be TRBD1 (5 bases). Trimming took 4 bases from V and 1 from J, leaving 10 bases between them. CDR3 length equals 15 residues. Germline CDR1 and CDR2: MNHEY and SVGAGI. DNA of the CDR3: TGTGCCAGCAGTTCCAGGGATCGGAACACCGGGGAGCTGTTTTTT. Protein product: CASSSRDRNTGELFF.

The chain combines TRBV5-1 with TRBJ2-3; TRBD2 aligns across 7 bases. The germline CDR1 and CDR2 sequences are SGHRS and YFSETQ. This CDR3 region has 17 residues. The V and J ends lost 4 bases and 4 bases, in that order; junction bases with no gene match: 15. The CDR3 protein is CASSRGAVAGAADTQYF. In nucleotides, the CDR3 is TGCGCCAGCAGCCGCGGGGCCGTGGCGGGAGCCGCAGATACGCAGTATTTT. Together with reference TRBV5-1 and TRBJ2-3, the CDR3 gives the full variable domain: KAGVTQTPRYLIKTRGQQVTLSCSPISGHRSVSWYQQTPGQGLQFLFEYFSETQRNKGNFPGRFSGRQFSNSRSEMNVSTLELGDSALYLCASSRGAVAGAADTQYFGPGTRLTVL.

The chain employs TRBV4-1 and TRBJ2-5; 8 positions agree with TRBD2. The J call may be wrong; the DNA end is better matched by TRBJ2-7. The CDR3 runs 20 residues. Germline V CDR1 and CDR2: MGHRA, YSYEKL. Here the CDR3 DNA reads TGCGCCAGCAGCCACGTCGGACTAGCAAAGGTGGGGCGAGACTACTACGAGCAGTACTTC. It translates to CASSHVGLAKVGRDYYEQYF.

The CDR3 nucleotides are TGTGCCAGCAGACGGAACCCGGGACAGGGGGAAAACACTGAAGCTTTCTTT. Its protein is CASRRNPGQGENTEAFF. The rearrangement links TRBV28 to TRBJ1-1; 11 positions agree with TRBD1. The CDR3 loop spans 17 amino acids. The V gene's germline CDR1 is MDHEN and CDR2 SYDVKM. Trimming removed 6 bases from V and 2 bases from J; junction bases left unmatched: 11.

The V gene is TRBV4-2, the J gene TRBJ2-5; D ambiguous. Trimming pared 4 bases from V and 1 base from J, leaving 13 bases between. This CDR3 is built from 15 residues. Germline lookup yields CDR1 LGHNA and CDR2 YNFKEQ. The CDR3 sequence is CASSLSALRQETQYF. The DNA of the CDR3 is TGTGCCAGCAGCCTTTCCGCGCTACGCCAAGAGACCCAGTACTTC.

V is TRBV6-6 and J is TRBJ2-3, with 10 bases fitting TRBD2. V was clipped by 5 bases and J by 0 bases; unmatched bases: 5. Germline V gene lookup returns CDR1 MNHNY and CDR2 SVGAGI (reference sequence). CDR3 length: 16 residues. The CDR3 DNA reads as TGTGCCAGCAGTACCTCTAGCGGGAGAAGCACAGATACGCAGTATTTT. Protein product: CASSTSSGRSTDTQYF.

V gene TRBV28 combines with J gene TRBJ2-5; tentatively, D is TRBD1 (6 bases). Judging by the DNA end, TRBJ2-7 fits better; the J call may be wrong. The CDR3 covers 14 residues. Germline V gives CDR1 MDHEN, CDR2 SYDVKM. Here the CDR3 reads CASSPDRSPYEQYF. The CDR3 DNA reads as TGTGCCAGCAGTCCTGACAGGAGCCCCTACGAGCAGTACTTC.

This clone was observed once. The chain carries TRBV7-9 and TRBJ1-1; possible D gene TRBD1, 6 bases. The CDR3 consists of 15 residues. Between the trimmed V and J ends, which lost 0 bases and 0 bases, there was a span of 8 bases. Germline V gene data show CDR1 as SEHNR and CDR2 as FQNEAQ (reference sequence). The CDR3 DNA sequence: TGTGCCAGCAGCTTAGCGGGACATTTGAACACTGAAGCTTTCTTT. Amino acid sequence: CASSLAGHLNTEAFF. Full variable domain (outside the CDR3, taken from reference TRBV7-9 and TRBJ1-1): DTGVSQNPRHKITKRGQNVTFRCDPISEHNRLYWYRQTLGQGPEFLTYFQNEAQLEKSRLLSDRFSAERPKGSFSTLEIQRTEQGDSAMYLCASSLAGHLNTEAFFGQGTRLTVV.

The gene calls are TRBV18 and TRBJ1-4, with TRBD1 matching 7 bases. Germline CDR1 KGHSH, CDR2 LQKENI. J lost 5 bases, V lost 5 bases, and 5 bases had no gene match. This CDR3 contains 14 residues. CDR3 nucleotide sequence: TGTGCCAGCTCATCCCGACAGGGAAATGAAAAACTGTTTTTT. It yields the protein CASSSRQGNEKLFF.

This clone was seen more than once but under ten times. The chain combines TRBV19 with TRBJ1-2; a possible D gene is TRBD1 (5 bases). The V end lost 8 bases, the J end lost 8 bases, and 18 bases lay between the germline ends. Germline V gene data show CDR1 as LNHDA and CDR2 as SQIVND (reference sequence). The CDR3 contains 13 residues. The CDR3 DNA follows: TGTGCCAGTGGGGCCAGCGAAAGGGTCGGCTACACCTTC. As protein: CASGASERVGYTF. Full variable domain (missing parts from reference TRBV19 and TRBJ1-2): DGGITQSPKYLFRKEGQNVTLSCEQNLNHDAMYWYRQDPGQGLRLIYYSQIVNDFQKGDIAEGYSVSREKKESFPLTVTSAQKNPTAFYLCASGASERVGYTFGSGTRLTVV.

This clone was detected only once. V usage is TRBV6-5 and J usage is TRBJ1-2; TRBD1 agrees at 10 bases. Germline values: CDR1 MNHEY, CDR2 SVGAGI. There are 15 residues in the CDR3. Unmatched junction bases numbered 12, after V lost 6 bases and J lost 8 bases. The DNA of the CDR3 is TGTGCCAGCAGCCCCGCGACAGGGGGCCTCCGGGGCTACACCTTC. Its protein is CASSPATGGLRGYTF.

The gene calls are TRBV18 and TRBJ2-1; 10 bases are a match to TRBD2. The CDR3 loop spans 14 amino acids. J gave up 7 bases and V 6 bases, and 6 bases lay outside the gene matches. CDR1 is KGHSH, CDR2 LQKENI, per germline. CDR3: CASSASLAGNEQFF. CDR3 in DNA: TGTGCCAGCTCCGCTTCACTAGCGGGAAATGAGCAGTTCTTC.

The chain has TRBV30 and TRBJ1-2; 9 bases agree with TRBD1. The CDR3 covers 12 residues. V shed 4 bases and J 11 bases; nucleotides not matched to a gene: 8. CDR1 GTSNPN and CDR2 SVGIG come from the germline V gene (reference sequence). CDR3 residues: CAWNLGTGWYTF. The CDR3 DNA is TGTGCCTGGAACCTTGGGACAGGGTGGTACACCTTC.

V is TRBV5-1 and J is TRBJ2-1; a possible D gene is TRBD1 (5 bases). The CDR3 length is 16 residues. Per germline, CDR1 SGHRS and CDR2 YFSETQ. V dropped 3 bases and J dropped 0 bases, with 13 bases sitting between them. The CDR3 DNA sequence: TGCGCCAGCAGCTCCTGGCGCCAGGGCTCCTACAATGAGCAGTTCTTC. Residues: CASSSWRQGSYNEQFF.

The chain combines TRBV4-1 with TRBJ2-1; 10 nucleotides match TRBD1. CDR3 length: 18 residues. Germline-derived CDR1 and CDR2 are MGHRA and YSYEKL. V shed 4 bases, J shed 8 bases, and the junction held 17 bases outside the gene matches. The CDR3 DNA sequence: TGCGCCAGCAGCCGGAATCCTGCGGGACAGGGGTTCGGTGATGAGCAGTTCTTC. This codes for CASSRNPAGQGFGDEQFF.

The chain combines TRBV27 with TRBJ2-5, with D possibly TRBD2 on 6 matching bases. The DNA end is a closer match to TRBJ2-7, so the J assignment may be wrong. CDR1 and CDR2 (germline): MNHEY, SMNVEV (reference sequence). This CDR3 region has 14 residues. The chain's CDR3 is CASSSPGLPYEQYF. Here the CDR3 DNA reads TGTGCCAGCAGTTCACCGGGACTTCCCTACGAGCAGTACTTC.

The chain recombines TRBV7-9 with TRBJ2-3; D possibly corresponds to TRBD1 (6 bases). Trimming shortened V by 5 bases and J by 11 bases, and 20 bases separated the two germline ends. This CDR3 is 14 amino acids long. Germline-derived CDR1 and CDR2 are SEHNR and FQNEAQ (reference sequence). The CDR3 nucleotides are TGTGCCAGCAGCCCTAACGTGGGGGCGACGCGGCAGTATTTT. It codes for CASSPNVGATRQYF.